Presented here are 4 T cell receptor beta chains from one specimen sequenced in a study of OX40 agonist ivuxolimab in advanced cancers. The method was immunoSEQ multiplex PCR; TCRdb's version includes in-frame clones alone and lacks a portion of them. Altogether more than 6,500 clones are present, roughly 66% being singletons, with the ten largest covering roughly 60%. Material: CD4+ or CD8+ T cells sorted from blood, obtained in a trial of the OX40 agonist ivuxolimab. The receptor set was obtained from an adult with an advanced solid tumor such as melanoma, head and neck, liver or kidney cancer.

This chain connects TRBV13 to TRBJ1-2, with D possibly being TRBD1 (6 bases). The CDR3 has 15 amino acids. Germline CDR1 reads PRHDT; CDR2 reads FYEKMQ (reference sequence). V dropped 8 bases and J dropped 4 bases, with 20 bases sitting between them. DNA of the CDR3: TGTGCCAGCGCCGGGATGCGGCAGGGGCTCTATGGCTACACCTTC. Protein sequence: CASAGMRQGLYGYTF.

This chain joins TRBV9 and TRBJ1-2; no clear D. The CDR3 runs to 16 residues. V was cut by 0 bases and J by 1 base, with 13 bases left in between. Looked up from germline, CDR1 is SGDLS and CDR2 is YYNGEE. Written as DNA, the CDR3 is TGTGCCAGCAGCGTAGCTAGGTCAGGTGATAACTATGGCTACACCTTC. Amino acid sequence: CASSVARSGDNYGYTF.

By share, this clone ranks as medium-sized. This chain uses TRBV13 with TRBJ1-1, with 8 bases that match TRBD1. The germline gives CDR1 PRHDT, CDR2 FYEKMQ (reference sequence). V shed 4 bases, J shed 5 bases, and the junction held 9 bases outside the gene matches. CDR3 size: 15 residues. Written as DNA, the CDR3 is TGTGCCAGCAGCTACCCCGACAGGGGTAGGACTGAAGCTTTCTTT. Translating it yields CASSYPDRGRTEAFF.

The chain couples TRBV28 to TRBJ1-6; 7 bases map to TRBD1. This CDR3 is 16 amino acids long. The V and J ends lost 3 bases and 8 bases, in that order; junction bases with no gene match: 10. CDR1 is MDHEN, CDR2 SYDVKM, per germline. The DNA of the CDR3 is TGTGCCAGCAGTTTTCCTGGCGGGACAGAAGATTCACCCCTCCACTTT. Translation: CASSFPGGTEDSPLHF.